This T cell receptor beta chain was identified in a study of blood T cells in healthy people across ages. Then a second PCR, running about 7 to 11 cycles, was carried out with a sample-barcoded 5' primer and a J-beta primer mix. TCRdb re-called the 5' RACE reads through MiXCR, storing one row per CDR3 protein. The table has some 1.7 million distinct CDR3 sequences, 28% seen once. The ends lost 5 bases at V and 2 bases at J; junction bases unmatched: 18. The V gene's germline CDR1 is MNHEY and CDR2 SVGEGT. This CDR3 has 20 amino acids. Study-wide points: It was the long-lived donors that had more naive CD4+ cells and higher diversity than aged donors. The study found TCR beta diversity correlated strongly with naive T cell percentage. Researchers judged that diversity estimates from one million T cells fell short of true values.

A word on this clonotype: What it binds is unknown.

Sample: blood. V and J are TRBV6-2 or TRBV6-3 and TRBJ2-1; 10 nucleotides align to TRBD2. The source is a woman in her 30s in good health. The CDR3 nucleotides read TGTGCCAGCAGTCCTAGAGGGACTCCTAGCGGGGGAGCGACCTACAATGAGCAGTTCTTC. It encodes CASSPRGTPSGGATYNEQFF.